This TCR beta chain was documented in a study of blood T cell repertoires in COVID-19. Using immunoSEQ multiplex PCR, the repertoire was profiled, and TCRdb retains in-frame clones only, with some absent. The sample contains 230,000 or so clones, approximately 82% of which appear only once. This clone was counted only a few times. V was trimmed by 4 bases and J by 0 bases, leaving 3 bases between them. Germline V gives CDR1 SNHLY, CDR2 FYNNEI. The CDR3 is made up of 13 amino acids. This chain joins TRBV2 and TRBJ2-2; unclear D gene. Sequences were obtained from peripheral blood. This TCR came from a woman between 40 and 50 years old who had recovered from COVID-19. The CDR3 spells CASSATNTGELFF. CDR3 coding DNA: TGTGCCAGCAGTGCTACGAACACCGGGGAGCTGTTTTTT.